This paragraph reports one TCR beta chain. Its cognate antigen is unknown. Donors likely had unrecorded immune exposures despite being nominally healthy when sampled. Germline-derived CDR1 and CDR2 are SGHAT and FQDESV (reference sequence). The V gene lost 1 base and the J gene lost 0 bases, with 3 bases spanning the gap. The length of the CDR3 is 13 residues. The data derive from a study of cytomegalovirus exposure and HLA in healthy donors. Study-level points and caveats: Later work found that TCR association rates differed between HLA loci; DRB1 had the most and HLA-C the fewest. Data from an earlier analysis indicated that most TCR beta V segments were productive either about 90% or about 30% of the time. In a later analysis, TCR beta V- and J-gene trimming was associated with a missense DCLRE1C variant.

The primer mix had 60 Vbeta and 13 Jbeta primers. Assay used: immunoSEQ multiplex PCR; TCRdb lists only in-frame clones, some missing. Of about 160,000 clones in the sample, roughly two thirds were seen once. This chain joins TRBV11-1 and TRBJ1-1; no clear D. The sequence was collected from a woman between 25 and 40 years old in good health and CMV-seronegative. Sequenced: PBMCs. CDR3 coding DNA: TGTGCCAGCAGCTTAGTAGTGAACACTGAAGCTTTCTTT. The encoded protein is CASSLVVNTEAFF.